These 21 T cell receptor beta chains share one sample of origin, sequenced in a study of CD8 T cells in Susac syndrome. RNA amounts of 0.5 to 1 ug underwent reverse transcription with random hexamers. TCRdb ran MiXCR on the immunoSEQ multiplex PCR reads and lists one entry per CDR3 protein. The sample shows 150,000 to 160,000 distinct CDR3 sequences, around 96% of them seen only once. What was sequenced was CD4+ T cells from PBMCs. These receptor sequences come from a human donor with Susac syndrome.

CDR3 amino acids: CASSEQGYNEQFF. Here the CDR3 DNA reads TGTGCCAGCAGCGAACAGGGATACAATGAGCAGTTCTTC. The rearrangement joins TRBV7-9 to TRBJ2-1; D might be TRBD1 (6 bases). Trimming took 5 bases from V and 4 from J, leaving 9 bases between them. This CDR3 spans 13 amino acids. Germline values: CDR1 SEHNR, CDR2 FQNEAQ (reference sequence).

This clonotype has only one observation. CDR3 bases: TGCAGCGCCCCCTCGGGCAGGGTGCTCTACGAGCAGTACTTC. This gives the protein CSAPSGRVLYEQYF. The chain is built from TRBV20-1 and TRBJ2-7; D possibly corresponds to TRBD1 (5 bases). Germline CDR1 and CDR2: DFQATT and SNEGSKA (reference sequence). The CDR3 is 14 residues long.

The CDR3 is CASSLPGQAEETQYF. CDR3 coding DNA: TGTGCCAGCAGCTTACCGGGACAGGCGGAAGAGACCCAGTACTTC. This rearrangement joins TRBV5-4 to TRBJ2-5; 8 bases align to TRBD1. CDR1 and CDR2 from the germline V gene are SGHNT and YYREEE (reference sequence). The CDR3 loop spans 15 amino acids. The V gene end was trimmed by 2 bases and the J gene end by 3 bases; junction bases not matched to a gene: 6. Drawing the rest from reference TRBV5-4 and TRBJ2-5, the complete variable domain is ETGVTQSPTHLIKTRGQQVTLRCSSQSGHNTVSWYQQALGQGPQFIFQYYREEENGRGNFPPRFSGLQFPNYSSELNVNALELDDSALYLCASSLPGQAEETQYFGPGTRLLVL.

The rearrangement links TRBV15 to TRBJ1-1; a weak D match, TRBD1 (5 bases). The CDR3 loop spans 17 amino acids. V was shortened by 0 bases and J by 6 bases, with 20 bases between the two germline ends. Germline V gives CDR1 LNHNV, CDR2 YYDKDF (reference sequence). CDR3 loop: CATSRDARVTPRAEAFF. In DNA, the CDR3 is TGTGCCACCAGCAGAGATGCGAGGGTGACACCCAGGGCTGAAGCTTTCTTT.

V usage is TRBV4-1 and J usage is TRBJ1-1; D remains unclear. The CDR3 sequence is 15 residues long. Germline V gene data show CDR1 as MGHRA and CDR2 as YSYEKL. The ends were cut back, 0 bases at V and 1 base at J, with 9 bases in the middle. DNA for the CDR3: TGCGCCAGCAGCCAAGACGCCGGTGGGAACACTGAAGCTTTCTTT. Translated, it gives CASSQDAGGNTEAFF.

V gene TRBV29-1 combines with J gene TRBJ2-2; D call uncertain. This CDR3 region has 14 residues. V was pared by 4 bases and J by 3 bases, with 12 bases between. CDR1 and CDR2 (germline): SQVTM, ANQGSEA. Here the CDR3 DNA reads TGCAGCGTTGGAGGCCAGGCCTACACCGGGGAGCTGTTTTTT. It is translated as CSVGGQAYTGELFF.

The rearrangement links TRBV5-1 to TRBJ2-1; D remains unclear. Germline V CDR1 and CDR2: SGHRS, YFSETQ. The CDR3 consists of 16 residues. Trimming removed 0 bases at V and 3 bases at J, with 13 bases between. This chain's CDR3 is CASSLGDRVVYNEQFF. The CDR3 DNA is TGCGCCAGCAGCTTGGGTGATAGGGTGGTCTACAATGAGCAGTTCTTC.

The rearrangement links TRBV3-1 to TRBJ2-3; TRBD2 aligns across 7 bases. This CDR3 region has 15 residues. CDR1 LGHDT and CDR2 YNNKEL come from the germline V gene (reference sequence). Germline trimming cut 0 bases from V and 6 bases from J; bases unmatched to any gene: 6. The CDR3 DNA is TGTGCCAGCAGCCAAGAGGGATCGCGGGGGGATACGCAGTATTTT. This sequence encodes CASSQEGSRGDTQYF.

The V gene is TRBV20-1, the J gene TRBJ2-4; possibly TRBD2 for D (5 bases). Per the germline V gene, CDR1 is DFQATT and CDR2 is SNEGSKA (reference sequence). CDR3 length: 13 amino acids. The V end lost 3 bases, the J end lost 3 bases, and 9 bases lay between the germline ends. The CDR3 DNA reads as TGCAGTGCTAGGGACTTGGGCAAAAACATTCAGTACTTC. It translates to CSARDLGKNIQYF.

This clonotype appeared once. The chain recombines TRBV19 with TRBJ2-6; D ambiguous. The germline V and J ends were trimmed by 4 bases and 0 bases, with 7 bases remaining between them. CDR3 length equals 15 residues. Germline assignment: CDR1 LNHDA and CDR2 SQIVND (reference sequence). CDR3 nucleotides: TGTGCCAGTAGTACCAGGAACTCTGGGGCCAACGTCCTGACTTTC. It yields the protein CASSTRNSGANVLTF.

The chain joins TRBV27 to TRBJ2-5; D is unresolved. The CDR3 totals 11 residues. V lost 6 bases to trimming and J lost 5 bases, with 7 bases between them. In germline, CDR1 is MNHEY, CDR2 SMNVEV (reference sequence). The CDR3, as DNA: TGTGCCAGCAGCCATCTGGAGACCCAGTACTTC. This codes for CASSHLETQYF.

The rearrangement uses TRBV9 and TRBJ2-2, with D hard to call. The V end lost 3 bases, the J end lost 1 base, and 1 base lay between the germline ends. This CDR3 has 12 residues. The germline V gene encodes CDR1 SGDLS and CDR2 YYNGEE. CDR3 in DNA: TGTGCCAGCAGCGGGAACACCGGGGAGCTGTTTTTT. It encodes CASSGNTGELFF.

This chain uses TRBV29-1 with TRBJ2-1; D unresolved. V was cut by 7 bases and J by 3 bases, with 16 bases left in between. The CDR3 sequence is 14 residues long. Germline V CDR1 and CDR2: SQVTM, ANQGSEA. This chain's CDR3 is CSAAAQRVYNEQFF. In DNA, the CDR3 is TGCAGCGCTGCGGCCCAACGGGTCTACAATGAGCAGTTCTTC.

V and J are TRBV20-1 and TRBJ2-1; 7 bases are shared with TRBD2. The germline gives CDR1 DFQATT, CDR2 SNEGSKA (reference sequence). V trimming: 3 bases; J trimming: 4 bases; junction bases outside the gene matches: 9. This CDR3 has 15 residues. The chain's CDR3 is CSASSGLLTYNEQFF. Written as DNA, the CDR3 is TGCAGTGCTAGCTCGGGACTATTGACTTACAATGAGCAGTTCTTC.

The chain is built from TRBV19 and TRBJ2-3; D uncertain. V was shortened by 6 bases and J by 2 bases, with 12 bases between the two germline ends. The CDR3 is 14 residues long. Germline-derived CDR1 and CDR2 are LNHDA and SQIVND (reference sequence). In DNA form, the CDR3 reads TGTGCCAGTAGCCCTAAGAGGTCCACAGATACGCAGTATTTT. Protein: CASSPKRSTDTQYF.

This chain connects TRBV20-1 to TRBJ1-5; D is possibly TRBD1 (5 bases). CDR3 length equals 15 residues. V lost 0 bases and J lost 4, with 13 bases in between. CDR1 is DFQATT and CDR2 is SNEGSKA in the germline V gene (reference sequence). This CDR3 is CSARDLGHSNQPQHF. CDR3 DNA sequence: TGCAGTGCTAGAGATCTTGGACATTCTAATCAGCCCCAGCATTTT.

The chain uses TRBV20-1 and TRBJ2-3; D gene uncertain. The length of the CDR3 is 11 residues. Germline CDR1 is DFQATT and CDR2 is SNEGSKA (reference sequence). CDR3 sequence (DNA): TGCACCCTTCGGTGGCAAGATACGCAGTATTTT. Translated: CTLRWQDTQYF.

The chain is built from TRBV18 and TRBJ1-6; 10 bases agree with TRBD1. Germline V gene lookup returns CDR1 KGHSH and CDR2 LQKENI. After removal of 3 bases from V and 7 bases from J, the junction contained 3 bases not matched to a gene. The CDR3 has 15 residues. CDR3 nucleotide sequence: TGTGCCAGCTCACCGGGACAGGGGTTCAATTCACCCCTCCACTTT. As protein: CASSPGQGFNSPLHF.

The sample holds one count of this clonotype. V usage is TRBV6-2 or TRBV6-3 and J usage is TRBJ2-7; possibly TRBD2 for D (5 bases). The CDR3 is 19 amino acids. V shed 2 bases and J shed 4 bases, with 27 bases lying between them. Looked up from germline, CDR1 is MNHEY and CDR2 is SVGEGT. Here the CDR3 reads CASSYQLQTYAERSYEQYF. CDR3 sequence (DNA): TGTGCCAGCAGTTACCAACTCCAGACCTACGCCGAGCGGTCATACGAGCAGTACTTC.

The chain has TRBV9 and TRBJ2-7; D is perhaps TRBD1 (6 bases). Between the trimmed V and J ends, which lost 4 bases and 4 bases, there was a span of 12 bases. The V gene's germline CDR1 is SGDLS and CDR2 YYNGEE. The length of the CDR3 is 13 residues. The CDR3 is CASSPGQHYEQYF. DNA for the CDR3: TGTGCCAGCAGCCCAGGACAGCATTACGAGCAGTACTTC.

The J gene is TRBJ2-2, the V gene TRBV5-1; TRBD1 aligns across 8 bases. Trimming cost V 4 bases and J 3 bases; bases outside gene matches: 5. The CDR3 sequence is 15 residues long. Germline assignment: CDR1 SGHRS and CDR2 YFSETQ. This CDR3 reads CASSVQGADTGELFF. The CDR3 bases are TGCGCCAGCAGCGTCCAGGGGGCGGACACCGGGGAGCTGTTTTTT.